The 17 T cell receptor beta chains below come from one sample, sequenced in a study of sequential checkpoint blockade in melanoma. The assay was immunoSEQ multiplex PCR, and TCRdb's table has in-frame clones only and misses some. The table lists 15,000 or so clones, around 68% of them singletons. Treatment reported: randomized to nivolumab then ipilimumab (arm A) or the reverse (arm B). The source was CD8+ T cells sorted from blood (inferred from file names), collected from a patient given nivolumab and ipilimumab in sequence. The receptors shown here come from a human donor with melanoma.

The chain combines TRBV7-9 with TRBJ1-1, with D unclear. The germline V gene has CDR1 SEHNR and CDR2 FQNEAQ (reference sequence). The V and J ends lost 5 bases and 1 base respectively, with 14 bases between them. The CDR3 length is 15 residues. Here the CDR3 DNA reads TGTGCCAGCAGCCCTCAACGAGCCTCGAACACTGAAGCTTTCTTT. It yields the protein CASSPQRASNTEAFF. The whole variable domain, remainder taken from reference TRBV7-9 and TRBJ1-1, is DTGVSQNPRHKITKRGQNVTFRCDPISEHNRLYWYRQTLGQGPEFLTYFQNEAQLEKSRLLSDRFSAERPKGSFSTLEIQRTEQGDSAMYLCASSPQRASNTEAFFGQGTRLTVV.

This clone was observed a handful of times. CDR3 nucleotides: TGTGCCAGTAGTGGGGAGCCGTACAATGAGCAGTTCTTC. Amino acid sequence: CASSGEPYNEQFF. J is TRBJ2-1 and V is TRBV19, with D tentatively TRBD2 (5 bases). The length of the CDR3 is 13 residues. V lost 5 bases to trimming and J lost 4 bases, with 9 bases between them. Per the germline V gene, CDR1 is LNHDA and CDR2 is SQIVND (reference sequence).

The genes are TRBV2 and TRBJ2-3, with TRBD2 matching over 7 bases. Germline V CDR1 and CDR2: SNHLY, FYNNEI. CDR3 size: 13 residues. V lost 7 bases and J lost 2; bases outside the gene matches: 3. CDR3 amino acids: CASIGTITDTQYF. The CDR3 DNA is TGTGCCAGCATCGGGACTATCACAGATACGCAGTATTTT.

V and J are TRBV9 and TRBJ1-3; D is undetermined. Trimming stripped 4 bases from V and 0 bases from J, with 11 bases between. Per the germline V gene, CDR1 is SGDLS and CDR2 is YYNGEE. CDR3 size: 15 residues. The CDR3 is CASSPAPGSGNTIYF. For the CDR3, the DNA is TGTGCCAGCAGCCCAGCTCCAGGCTCTGGAAACACCATATATTTT.

The table lists this clone with a count of one. V usage is TRBV27 and J usage is TRBJ1-1, with D perhaps TRBD1 (5 bases). The V end lost 3 bases, the J end lost 0 bases, and 17 bases lay between the germline ends. CDR3 length: 17 residues. From germline, CDR1 is MNHEY and CDR2 SMNVEV (reference sequence). The CDR3: CASSLSQWTDMNTEAFF. In DNA, the CDR3 is TGTGCCAGCAGTTTGTCTCAATGGACGGACATGAACACTGAAGCTTTCTTT.

The rearrangement uses TRBV7-2 and TRBJ1-2; 8 bases map to TRBD1. Germline V gene data show CDR1 as SGHTA and CDR2 as FQGNSA. The J segment lost 4 bases and the V segment lost 6 bases, leaving 7 bases of the junction unmatched. The length of the CDR3 is 14 residues. CDR3 residues: CASSIGGQAYGYTF. The CDR3 nucleotides are TGTGCCAGCAGTATAGGGGGACAGGCCTATGGCTACACCTTC.

This clone was seen a handful of times. This chain joins TRBV5-1 and TRBJ1-1, with no clear D. Trimming took off 0 bases at V and 6 bases at J, with 9 bases between the two ends. The CDR3 is 13 amino acids. The germline gives CDR1 SGHRS, CDR2 YFSETQ. The CDR3 protein is CASSLAMSPEAFF. The CDR3 region has the DNA TGCGCCAGCAGCTTGGCGATGAGTCCTGAAGCTTTCTTT. The complete variable domain, with remaining parts taken from reference TRBV5-1 and TRBJ1-1, reads KAGVTQTPRYLIKTRGQQVTLSCSPISGHRSVSWYQQTPGQGLQFLFEYFSETQRNKGNFPGRFSGRQFSNSRSEMNVSTLELGDSALYLCASSLAMSPEAFFGQGTRLTVV.

The chain is built from TRBV18 and TRBJ2-3, with 10 bases lining up with TRBD1. CDR3 length: 16 residues. The ends lost 3 bases at V and 5 bases at J; junction bases unmatched: 8. CDR1 is KGHSH and CDR2 is LQKENI in the germline V gene. The CDR3 bases are TGTGCCAGCTCACCCCCCGGGACAGGGGTTTTAGATACGCAGTATTTT. Translation gives CASSPPGTGVLDTQYF.

The genes are TRBV18 and TRBJ2-5; tentatively, D is TRBD2 (6 bases). Trimming shortened V by 9 bases and J by 3 bases, and 11 bases separated the two germline ends. CDR1 and CDR2 from the germline V gene are KGHSH and LQKENI. CDR3 length: 12 residues. DNA for the CDR3: TGTGCCAGTAAGGAGGGGAAAGAGACCCAGTACTTC. Translation: CASKEGKETQYF.

The table lists this clone with a few counts. The chain joins TRBV18 to TRBJ2-7; tentative D call: TRBD2 (5 bases). This CDR3 has 16 residues. V was trimmed by 2 bases and J by 0 bases, leaving 14 bases between them. Per the germline V gene, CDR1 is KGHSH and CDR2 is LQKENI. In DNA, the CDR3 is TGTGCCAGCTCACCATTCGGGAACACTAGCTCCTACGAGCAGTACTTC. Encoded protein: CASSPFGNTSSYEQYF.

V is TRBV5-1 and J is TRBJ2-7, with 8 bases identical to TRBD2. Germline CDR1 and CDR2: SGHRS and YFSETQ. CDR3 length equals 20 residues. V shed 4 bases, J shed 0 bases, and the junction held 21 bases outside the gene matches. The CDR3 DNA reads TGCGCCAGCAGCCCCCTGCCCAACCTTTGGCGGGAGGAGAGCTCCTACGAGCAGTACTTC. Encoded protein: CASSPLPNLWREESSYEQYF.

The chain recombines TRBV11-1 with TRBJ1-6, with D perhaps TRBD1 (5 bases). V lost 1 base to trimming and J lost 8 bases, with 12 bases between them. The V gene's germline CDR1 is SGHAT and CDR2 FQDESV (reference sequence). The CDR3 is made up of 15 amino acids. As DNA, the CDR3 is TGTGCCAGCAGCTTAGATGCAGGGTATGATTCACCCCTCCACTTT. Protein sequence: CASSLDAGYDSPLHF.

This chain connects TRBV5-6 to TRBJ2-3, with D perhaps matching TRBD2 (5 bases). Germline V gene sequence: CDR1 SGHDT, CDR2 YYEEEE. The CDR3 sequence is 14 residues long. Between the trimmed V and J ends, which lost 2 bases and 6 bases, there was a span of 13 bases. The CDR3 is CASSFSLVGDTQYF. The CDR3 nucleotides are TGTGCCAGCAGCTTTTCACTAGTTGGGGATACGCAGTATTTT.

The V and J genes are TRBV6-1 and TRBJ1-1; D uncertain. This CDR3 spans 15 amino acids. Trimming removed 1 base from V and 5 bases from J, with 14 bases in between. Germline V gives CDR1 MNHNS, CDR2 SASEGT. Here the CDR3 reads CASSEEAGGGTEAFF. The CDR3 DNA reads TGTGCCAGCAGTGAAGAGGCGGGAGGTGGAACTGAAGCTTTCTTT.

Worth noting for this clone: The same CDR3 arises from other DNA sequences in this sample as well. V gene TRBV4-3 combines with J gene TRBJ1-1; weak D call: TRBD1 (5 bases). This CDR3 has 13 residues. Per germline, CDR1 LGHNA and CDR2 YSLEER. V lost 2 bases to trimming and J lost 6 bases, with 10 bases between them. CDR3: CASSQRGSPEAFF. CDR3 DNA: TGCGCCAGCAGCCAAAGGGGTTCCCCTGAAGCTTTCTTT.

Points on this clone: The final CDR3 position lacks the conserved phenylalanine or tryptophan, pointing to a likely read error. The chain has TRBV5-3 and TRBJ1-1; no clear D. TRBV5-3 belongs to the ORF category, with a function that is uncertain. Deletions cut 3 bases from V and 1 base from J, with 13 bases between. CDR3 size: 15 residues. In DNA form, the CDR3 reads TGTGCCAGAAGCTACCTCAGAGACTCGAACACTGAAGCTTTCCTT. Residues: CARSYLRDSNTEAFL.

This chain uses TRBV9 with TRBJ2-1; the D gene is possibly TRBD2 (5 bases). With 0 bases removed from V and 0 bases from J, the gap between germline ends came to 10 bases. Germline assignment: CDR1 SGDLS and CDR2 YYNGEE. This CDR3 contains 16 residues. Written as DNA, the CDR3 is TGTGCCAGCAGCGTAGCCGGGGTGGGCTCCTACAATGAGCAGTTCTTC. Encoded protein: CASSVAGVGSYNEQFF.